The TCR beta chain under discussion was sequenced for a study of blood T cell repertoires in COVID-19. Whole-study context: Acute-phase and convalescent COVID-19 samples originated in the United States, Italy and Spain. PBMCs, B-cell-depleted T cells, or T cells were the source of the cDNA or gDNA that made up the material.

This clone has a single count. This CDR3 comprises 13 residues. V lost 3 bases and J lost 4, with 9 bases in between. Authors' analysis steps: Cell counts per sample came from amplifying reference gene primers. Sequencing was performed with immunoSEQ multiplex PCR; in TCRdb, only in-frame clones are kept and a portion is missing. V, J and clone size derive from that table, while D and trimming were established from the DNA sequence. The profile shows hundreds of thousands of clones, 84% of them singletons. The sample taken for sequencing was peripheral blood. The rearrangement uses TRBV12-3 or TRBV12-4 and TRBJ1-1; D remains unclear. The receptor was derived from a man aged 25-45 years with active or convalescent COVID-19. In DNA form, the CDR3 reads TGTGCCAGCAGTTTTCGGGAGACCACTGAAGCTTTCTTT. It is translated as CASSFRETTEAFF.